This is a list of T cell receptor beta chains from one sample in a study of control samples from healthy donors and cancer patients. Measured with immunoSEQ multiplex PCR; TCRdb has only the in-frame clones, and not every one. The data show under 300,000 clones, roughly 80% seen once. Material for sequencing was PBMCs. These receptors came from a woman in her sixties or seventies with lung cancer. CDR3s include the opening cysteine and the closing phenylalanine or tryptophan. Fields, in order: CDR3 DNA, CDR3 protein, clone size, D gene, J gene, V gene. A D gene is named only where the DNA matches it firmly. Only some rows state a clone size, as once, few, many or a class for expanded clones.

CDR3nt: TGTGCCTGGAGTGAATACAATGAGCAGTTCTTC
CDR3aa: CAWSEYNEQFF
abundance: -
d_gene: -
j_gene: TRBJ2-1
v_gene: TRBV30

CDR3nt: TGTGCCAGCTCACGGGGGGGAGAAGGAGCCGCCAATGAGCAGTTCTTC
CDR3aa: CASSRGGEGAANEQFF
abundance: -
d_gene: TRBD2
j_gene: TRBJ2-1
v_gene: TRBV18

CDR3nt: TGTGCCAGCAGCCCGGGCGACGGGACTAACTCCTACGAGCAGTACTTC
CDR3aa: CASSPGDGTNSYEQYF
abundance: few
d_gene: TRBD2
j_gene: TRBJ2-7
v_gene: TRBV5-6

CDR3nt: TGCGCCAGCAGCCCCGAGGGGCACGCTGAAGCTTTCTTT
CDR3aa: CASSPEGHAEAFF
abundance: -
d_gene: -
j_gene: TRBJ1-1
v_gene: TRBV5-1

CDR3nt: TGTGCCAGCCGCCGCCGAGAAACAGGGTACACTGAAGCTTTCTTT
CDR3aa: CASRRRETGYTEAFF
abundance: -
d_gene: -
j_gene: TRBJ1-1
v_gene: TRBV28

CDR3nt: TGTGCCAGCAGCTTAATACAGGGTTCATACGAGCAGTACTTC
CDR3aa: CASSLIQGSYEQYF
abundance: -
d_gene: -
j_gene: TRBJ2-7
v_gene: TRBV7-2

CDR3nt: TGTGCCAGCAAGGAGGGTCCCTATAATTCACCCCTCCACTTT
CDR3aa: CASKEGPYNSPLHF
abundance: -
d_gene: -
j_gene: TRBJ1-6
v_gene: TRBV28

CDR3nt: TGTGCCAGCTCACCCCCGGGACCAAGACGCCAAGGGGAGACCCAGTACTTC
CDR3aa: CASSPPGPRRQGETQYF
abundance: -
d_gene: -
j_gene: TRBJ2-5
v_gene: TRBV18

CDR3nt: TGTGCCAGTATCGGACAGGGGACGTATGGCTACACCTTC
CDR3aa: CASIGQGTYGYTF
abundance: once
d_gene: TRBD1
j_gene: TRBJ1-2
v_gene: TRBV19

CDR3nt: TGCGCCAGCAGCCAAGGGGCGGGGACTGCAGATACGCAGTATTTT
CDR3aa: CASSQGAGTADTQYF
abundance: once
d_gene: -
j_gene: TRBJ2-3
v_gene: TRBV4-1

CDR3nt: TGTGCCAGTAGTACGTGGGGTCAGCCCCAGCATTTT
CDR3aa: CASSTWGQPQHF
abundance: -
d_gene: -
j_gene: TRBJ1-5
v_gene: TRBV19

CDR3nt: TGCGCCAGCAGCTTGTACCAATCAATGAACACTGAAGCTTTCTTT
CDR3aa: CASSLYQSMNTEAFF
abundance: -
d_gene: -
j_gene: TRBJ1-1
v_gene: TRBV5-1

CDR3nt: TGTGCCAGCATGGAAGCTGATCCAGGAAACACCATATATTTT
CDR3aa: CASMEADPGNTIYF
abundance: -
d_gene: -
j_gene: TRBJ1-3
v_gene: TRBV28

CDR3nt: TGCGCCAGCACAATGACAGGGGGTGAAGATGAAAAACTGTTTTTT
CDR3aa: CASTMTGGEDEKLFF
abundance: -
d_gene: TRBD1
j_gene: TRBJ1-4
v_gene: TRBV5-1

CDR3nt: TGTGCCAGCAGCTTTCCGGGACAGGGGGCGGACACTGAAGCTTTCTTT
CDR3aa: CASSFPGQGADTEAFF
abundance: once
d_gene: TRBD1
j_gene: TRBJ1-1
v_gene: TRBV7-9

CDR3nt: TGTGCCAGCAGGATCTTGGAGGGTGGCTACACCTTC
CDR3aa: CASRILEGGYTF
abundance: -
d_gene: -
j_gene: TRBJ1-2
v_gene: TRBV12-3/TRBV12-4

CDR3nt: TGTGCCAGCAGTCCCCAGGACCTTGGGGAGCAGTTCTTC
CDR3aa: CASSPQDLGEQFF
abundance: -
d_gene: -
j_gene: TRBJ2-1
v_gene: TRBV6-6

CDR3nt: TGTGCCACCAGCAGCCTCCACGGGCTGAACTATGGCTACACCTTC
CDR3aa: CATSSLHGLNYGYTF
abundance: -
d_gene: -
j_gene: TRBJ1-2
v_gene: TRBV15

CDR3nt: TGTGCCAGCAGCGTAGCCCCCAGTTCTCTAGCGGGGATTGAGCAGTTCTTC
CDR3aa: CASSVAPSSLAGIEQFF
abundance: -
d_gene: TRBD2
j_gene: TRBJ2-1
v_gene: TRBV9

CDR3nt: TGCGCCAGCAGCTCCCAGGGATCGGGAGAGACCCAGTACTTC
CDR3aa: CASSSQGSGETQYF
abundance: -
d_gene: -
j_gene: TRBJ2-5
v_gene: TRBV5-1

CDR3nt: TGTGCCAGCAGCCCTTGGGAGGGGAGAGTTGAAAAACTGTTTTTT
CDR3aa: CASSPWEGRVEKLFF
abundance: -
d_gene: -
j_gene: TRBJ1-4
v_gene: TRBV9

CDR3nt: TGTGCCACCAGTTGGGGGGGAGCGAGCACCGGGGAGCTGTTTTTT
CDR3aa: CATSWGGASTGELFF
abundance: -
d_gene: TRBD2
j_gene: TRBJ2-2
v_gene: TRBV24-1

CDR3nt: TGTGCCAGCAGCCAAGGGGGTAACTATGGCTACACCTTC
CDR3aa: CASSQGGNYGYTF
abundance: -
d_gene: -
j_gene: TRBJ1-2
v_gene: TRBV3-1/TRBV3-2

CDR3nt: TGTGCCAGCAGCGTAGGAATGGCGGGCGACGAGCAGTACTTC
CDR3aa: CASSVGMAGDEQYF
abundance: -
d_gene: -
j_gene: TRBJ2-7
v_gene: TRBV9

CDR3nt: TGTGCCAGCAGCCAAGGTCTTAGCGGGGGAGTCTACGAGCAGTACTTC
CDR3aa: CASSQGLSGGVYEQYF
abundance: -
d_gene: TRBD2
j_gene: TRBJ2-7
v_gene: TRBV14

CDR3nt: TGTGCCAGCAGCTTAGTTGGGGGGATCCTCGAGCAGTACTTC
CDR3aa: CASSLVGGILEQYF
abundance: -
d_gene: -
j_gene: TRBJ2-7
v_gene: TRBV7-9

CDR3nt: TGTGCCAGTAGTATCCTCGGTCATGGCTACACCTTC
CDR3aa: CASSILGHGYTF
abundance: -
d_gene: -
j_gene: TRBJ1-2
v_gene: TRBV19

CDR3nt: TGTGCCAGTAGTATAGGCTCGGGCTACGAGCAGTACTTC
CDR3aa: CASSIGSGYEQYF
abundance: -
d_gene: -
j_gene: TRBJ2-7
v_gene: TRBV19